This T cell receptor (beta chain) was documented in a study of blood T cell repertoires in COVID-19. This CDR3 has 11 amino acids. From germline, CDR1 is DFQATT and CDR2 SNEGSKA (reference sequence). This clone has only a few counts. As handled by the study authors: Reference gene primer amplification yielded estimated nucleated cell counts. Sequenced by immunoSEQ multiplex PCR; TCRdb stores in-frame clones only, minus some. From that table come the V and J calls and clone size; the DNA was used to work out D and trimming. There are about 300,000 clones in the sample; roughly 86% occur only once, and around 1.4% lies in the top ten.

Sample: peripheral blood. V and J are TRBV20-1 and TRBJ2-1; 10 nucleotides match TRBD2. This receptor was taken from a man aged 65-85 years with acute or convalescent COVID-19. Here the CDR3 DNA reads TGCAGGGTGACTAGCGGGCATGAGCAGTTCTTC. Protein sequence: CRVTSGHEQFF.